This entry features one T cell receptor (beta chain) sequence. Its antigen is undetermined. TCRdb used MiXCR to reprocess the reads, holding one entry per CDR3 protein. Of hundreds of thousands of distinct CDR3 sequences in the sample, roughly a sixth were seen once. The sample belongs to a study of T cell repertoires in cytomegalovirus infection. Overall study findings and caveats: It was HLA-C-restricted CMV-specific TCR beta clonotypes that dominated the response ex vivo.

The V end was cut by 3 bases, the J end by 0 bases, with 16 bases between. CDR3 length: 16 residues. Looked up from germline, CDR1 is SGHNT and CDR2 is YYREEE (reference sequence). The sequencing input was PBMCs. This TCR was sampled from a human donor in good health (CMV status not recorded). Some clones in this sample may be carry-over from other donors' samples. The chain uses TRBV5-4 and TRBJ2-7, with D tentatively TRBD2 (5 bases). This chain's CDR3 is CASSSPAQRSSYEQYF. The CDR3 nucleotides read TGTGCCAGCAGCTCTCCAGCGCAGCGGAGCTCCTACGAGCAGTACTTC.